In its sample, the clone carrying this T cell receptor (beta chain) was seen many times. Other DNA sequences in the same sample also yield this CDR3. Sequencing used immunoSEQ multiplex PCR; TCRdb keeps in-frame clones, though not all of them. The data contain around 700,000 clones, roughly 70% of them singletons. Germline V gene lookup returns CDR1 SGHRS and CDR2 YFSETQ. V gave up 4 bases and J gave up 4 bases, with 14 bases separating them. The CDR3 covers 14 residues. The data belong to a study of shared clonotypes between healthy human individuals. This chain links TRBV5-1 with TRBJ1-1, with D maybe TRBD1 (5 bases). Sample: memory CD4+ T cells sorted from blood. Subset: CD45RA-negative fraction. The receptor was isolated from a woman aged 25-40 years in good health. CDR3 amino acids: CASSGGSEGTEAFF. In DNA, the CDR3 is TGCGCCAGCAGCGGGGGATCCGAGGGCACTGAAGCTTTCTTT.